This TCR beta chain was sequenced during a study of cytomegalovirus exposure and HLA in healthy donors. Study details: Both the approximately 130 validation repertoires and the approximately 700 first-cohort repertoires used the same platform, as reported by a later analysis. Points from the study as a whole: Among the CMV-associated chains, three were confirmed in vitro as specific for CMV antigens.

Per the germline V gene, CDR1 is SGDLS and CDR2 is YYNGEE. This CDR3 region has 14 residues. Trimming at V came to 2 bases and at J to 5 bases, leaving 2 bases not matched to a gene. Using immunoSEQ multiplex PCR, the repertoire was profiled, and TCRdb retains in-frame clones only, with some absent. Found here are roughly 100,000 clones, 86% of them singletons; the top ten hold over 3%. Comment on this clone: Its antigen is as yet unknown.

This clonotype was obtained from a woman younger than 35 in good health and CMV-seropositive. Sequencing was done on a sample of PBMCs. The rearrangement uses TRBV9 and TRBJ2-3; 10 positions match TRBD1. The CDR3 protein is CASSVGQGEDTQYF. In nucleotides, the CDR3 is TGTGCCAGCAGCGTTGGACAGGGGGAAGATACGCAGTATTTT.